Listed below are T cell receptor beta chains from one sample, sequenced in a study of shared clonotypes between healthy human individuals. Generated by immunoSEQ multiplex PCR, the TCRdb table keeps only in-frame clones and is missing some. In the table there are 1.4 million or so clones, 98% of which are singletons. The sample taken for sequencing was naive CD4+ T cells sorted from blood. The receptor source for this set is a man under 40 in good health. Each CDR3 is given with its conserved first and last residue. The D gene is left open where the match is weak. Size values are once, few and many counts, or a class for expanded clones, and some rows have none.

d_call j_call v_call clone_size cdr3_aa cdr3_nt
NA TRBJ1-5 TRBV5-5 once CASSDGSYQPQHF TGTGCCAGCAGCGACGGATCCTATCAGCCCCAGCATTTT
NA TRBJ1-1 TRBV29-1 NA CSAQGSQAKAFF TGCAGTGCCCAGGGCTCTCAAGCTAAAGCTTTCTTT
NA TRBJ1-1 TRBV27 NA CASSSRRASHTEAFF TGTGCCAGCAGCTCACGTCGGGCCAGCCACACTGAAGCTTTCTTT
NA TRBJ2-3 TRBV18 NA CASSPRTGTDTQYF TGTGCCAGCTCACCCCGGACTGGCACAGATACGCAGTATTTT
NA TRBJ1-5 TRBV19 NA CASSMVAVFQPQHF TGTGCCAGTAGTATGGTGGCAGTCTTTCAGCCCCAGCATTTT
TRBD2 TRBJ2-1 TRBV15 NA CATSSVAGGLYEQFF TGTGCCACCAGCAGCGTAGCGGGAGGTTTATATGAGCAGTTCTTC
NA TRBJ1-2 TRBV18 once CASSTPDYGYTF TGTGCCAGCTCCACACCGGACTATGGCTACACCTTC
TRBD2 TRBJ2-7 TRBV10-3 NA CAINLREGSYEQYF TGTGCCATCAATTTAAGGGAGGGTTCCTACGAGCAGTACTTC
NA TRBJ1-4 TRBV7-9 NA CASSLATGWEKLFF TGTGCCAGCAGCTTAGCAACAGGGTGGGAAAAACTGTTTTTT
NA TRBJ1-5 TRBV18 NA CASSLGNLNQPQHF TGTGCCAGCTCCCTGGGGAACCTCAATCAGCCCCAGCATTTT
NA TRBJ2-3 TRBV9 NA CASSVNPGVTDTQYF TGTGCCAGCAGCGTAAATCCGGGAGTAACAGATACGCAGTATTTT
TRBD1 TRBJ2-7 TRBV9 NA CASSISGTGAYEQYF TGTGCCAGCAGCATTTCCGGGACAGGAGCCTACGAGCAGTACTTC
NA TRBJ1-3 TRBV2 NA CASSDSTGNTIYF TGTGCCAGCAGCGACAGCACTGGAAACACCATATATTTT
TRBD2 TRBJ2-7 TRBV5-4 few CASSSRTSGSYEQYF TGTGCCAGCAGCTCGCGGACTAGCGGATCCTACGAGCAGTACTTC
TRBD2 TRBJ2-7 TRBV6-1 NA CASSDFSREARTRTYEQYF TGTGCCAGCAGTGATTTTTCGCGGGAGGCCCGCACTCGAACCTACGAGCAGTACTTC
NA TRBJ2-1 TRBV6-6 NA CASTVGGSGYYNEQFF TGTGCCAGCACTGTAGGGGGAAGCGGTTATTACAATGAGCAGTTCTTC
TRBD2 TRBJ2-3 TRBV7-2 NA CASRVGRAVDTQYF TGTGCCAGCAGGGTCGGGAGGGCCGTAGATACGCAGTATTTT
NA TRBJ2-3 TRBV6-6 NA CASRPSQTRTDTQYF TGTGCCAGCAGGCCATCACAGACCAGGACAGATACGCAGTATTTT
NA TRBJ1-1 TRBV30 NA CAWSLGLSNTEAFF TGTGCCTGGAGCTTGGGACTTTCGAACACTGAAGCTTTCTTT
NA TRBJ1-5 TRBV28 NA CASRQTDQPQHF TGTGCCAGCAGACAGACAGATCAGCCCCAGCATTTT
NA TRBJ1-1 TRBV10-3 NA CASKQGRDTEAFF TGTGCCAGCAAACAGGGTCGTGACACTGAAGCTTTCTTT
NA TRBJ2-3 TRBV11-1 NA CASSLDGRLPYF TGTGCCAGCAGCTTAGACGGGAGACTTCCGTATTTT
TRBD2 TRBJ2-7 TRBV2 NA CASSKGLVGAREQYF TGTGCCAGCAGCAAGGGACTAGTTGGGGCTAGAGAGCAGTACTTC
TRBD2 TRBJ2-7 TRBV27 NA CASSRLAGAFKQYF TGTGCCAGCAGCCGACTAGCGGGGGCATTCAAGCAGTACTTC
NA TRBJ2-7 TRBV10-3 NA CAISELGTLGYEQYF TGTGCCATCAGTGAGTTGGGCACCTTGGGCTACGAGCAGTACTTC
TRBD1 TRBJ2-7 TRBV28 NA CASSLSDRGAKAYEQYF TGTGCCAGCAGTTTATCCGACAGGGGCGCGAAGGCTTACGAGCAGTACTTC
NA TRBJ2-1 TRBV11-2 NA CASSRELTYNEQFF TGTGCCAGCAGCCGAGAACTGACCTACAATGAGCAGTTCTTC
TRBD1 TRBJ1-2 TRBV18 NA CASSPGTATNYGYTF TGTGCCAGCTCACCAGGGACAGCGACTAACTATGGCTACACCTTC
TRBD1 TRBJ1-4 TRBV7-9 once CASSPQGAREKLFF TGTGCCAGCAGCCCCCAGGGGGCGCGTGAAAAACTGTTTTTT
TRBD2 TRBJ2-1 TRBV11-3 NA CASSFEGLGTQFF TGTGCCAGCAGCTTCGAGGGACTAGGAACCCAGTTCTTC
TRBD1 TRBJ2-5 TRBV19 NA CASSDRGREETQYF TGTGCCAGTAGTGACAGGGGGCGGGAAGAGACCCAGTACTTC
NA TRBJ2-7 TRBV7-9 NA CASSYYYEQYF TGTGCCAGCAGTTACTACTACGAGCAGTACTTC